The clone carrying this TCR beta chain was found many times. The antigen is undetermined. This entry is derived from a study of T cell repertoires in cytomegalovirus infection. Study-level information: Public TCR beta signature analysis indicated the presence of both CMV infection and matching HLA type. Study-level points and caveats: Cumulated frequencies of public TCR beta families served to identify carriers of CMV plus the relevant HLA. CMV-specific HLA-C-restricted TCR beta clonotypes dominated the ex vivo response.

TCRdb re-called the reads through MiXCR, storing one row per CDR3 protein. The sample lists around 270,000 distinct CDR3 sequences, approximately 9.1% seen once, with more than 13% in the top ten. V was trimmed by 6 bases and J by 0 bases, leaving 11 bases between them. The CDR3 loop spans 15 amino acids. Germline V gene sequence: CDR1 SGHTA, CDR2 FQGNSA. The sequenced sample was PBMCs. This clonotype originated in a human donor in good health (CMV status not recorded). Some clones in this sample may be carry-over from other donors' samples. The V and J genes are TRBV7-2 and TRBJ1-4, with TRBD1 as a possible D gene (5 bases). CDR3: CASSPGQSTNEKLFF. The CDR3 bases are TGTGCCAGCAGTCCCGGACAATCAACTAATGAAAAACTGTTTTTT.